These 17 T cell receptor beta chains came from one sample sequenced in a study of blood T cells in healthy people across ages. Next came a second PCR, run for roughly 6 to 11 cycles, which used a sample-barcoded 5' primer along with a J-beta primer mix. From the 5' RACE reads, TCRdb called clonotypes with MiXCR, one entry per CDR3 protein. The top ten clones hold more than 20% of a sample with some 1,800,000 distinct CDR3 sequences, roughly two fifths of them seen once. Sequencing was carried out using blood. The receptors were sampled from a human donor in good health.

This clonotype was detected a few times. Written as DNA, the CDR3 is TGTGCCAGCAGCTTAAGACAGGGGGCGCCCCACTTAGCCTACAATGAGCAGTTCTTC. Residues: CASSLRQGAPHLAYNEQFF. The V gene is TRBV5-6, the J gene TRBJ2-1, with 10 bases aligning to TRBD1. There are 19 residues in the CDR3. The germline CDR1 and CDR2 sequences are SGHDT and YYEEEE. Losses at the gene ends were 2 bases for V and 2 bases for J; bases not matched to a gene: 13.

This clonotype has a handful of counts. The chain employs TRBV20-1 and TRBJ1-1; D gene uncertain. The germline V gene has CDR1 DFQATT and CDR2 SNEGSKA (reference sequence). The CDR3 totals 12 residues. V was pared by 6 bases and J by 2 bases, with 10 bases between. As DNA, the CDR3 is TGCAGTGCCACACCCCTAAACACTGAAGCTTTCTTT. It codes for CSATPLNTEAFF.

The chain links TRBV6-2 or TRBV6-3 to TRBJ2-1; D gene unclear. CDR1 is MNHEY and CDR2 is SVGEGT in the germline V gene. The CDR3 contains 16 residues. V was trimmed by 6 bases and J by 4 bases, leaving 19 bases between them. CDR3 DNA sequence: TGTGCCAGCAGCCGTAGGACGGAAAACCTATACAATGAGCAGTTCTTC. Translation: CASSRRTENLYNEQFF.

This clonotype was counted only a few times. The rearrangement links TRBV9 to TRBJ2-6; D might be TRBD1 (5 bases). Between the trimmed V and J ends, which lost 0 bases and 0 bases, there was a span of 13 bases. Germline CDR1 and CDR2: SGDLS and YYNGEE. There are 18 residues in the CDR3. This CDR3 is CASSVEPTVTSGANVLTF. The CDR3 nucleotides are TGTGCCAGCAGCGTAGAACCGACAGTAACCTCTGGGGCCAACGTCCTGACTTTC.

This chain connects TRBV7-2 to TRBJ1-2, with no clear D. Germline-derived CDR1 and CDR2 are SGHTA and FQGNSA. The V gene lost 5 bases and the J gene lost 3 bases, with 16 bases spanning the gap. There are 15 residues in the CDR3. The CDR3 DNA reads as TGTGCCAGCAGCGTCACTGGGGATAGGTACTATGGCTACACCTTC. This gives the protein CASSVTGDRYYGYTF.

The chain carries TRBV4-2 and TRBJ2-5, with TRBD2 matching 11 bases. V lost 3 bases, J lost 5 bases, and 14 bases stayed unmatched. CDR1 is LGHNA, CDR2 YNFKEQ, per germline. The CDR3 spans 18 residues. This chain's CDR3 is CASSQTGLADTRGETQYF. CDR3 nucleotides: TGTGCCAGCAGCCAGACGGGACTAGCGGACACCCGGGGGGAGACCCAGTACTTC.

The table lists this clonotype with a few counts. This chain joins TRBV5-1 and TRBJ1-1; D may be TRBD1 (5 bases). The CDR3 length is 16 residues. V shed 4 bases and J shed 3 bases, with 19 bases lying between them. Germline V gene lookup returns CDR1 SGHRS and CDR2 YFSETQ. This chain's CDR3 is CASSPKRTDTHTEAFF. CDR3 nucleotides: TGCGCCAGCAGCCCTAAGAGGACGGACACACACACTGAAGCTTTCTTT.

The chain is built from TRBV4-3 and TRBJ2-5; 9 bases map to TRBD1. The CDR3 loop spans 16 amino acids. Germline-derived CDR1 and CDR2 are LGHNA and YSLEER. The J segment lost 5 bases and the V segment lost 4 bases, leaving 11 bases of the junction unmatched. The CDR3 loop is CASSLLPGTGIETQYF. The CDR3 DNA reads TGCGCCAGCAGCCTCTTACCGGGGACAGGGATTGAGACCCAGTACTTC.

This clonotype was detected only a few times. V usage is TRBV5-1 and J usage is TRBJ1-1; no definite D call. Germline CDR1 SGHRS, CDR2 YFSETQ. The CDR3 loop spans 13 amino acids. V lost 5 bases and J lost 2, with 10 bases in between. CDR3 sequence (DNA): TGCGCCAGCAGTATTGACTATAACACTGAAGCTTTCTTT. Translated: CASSIDYNTEAFF. Based on the CDR3 plus reference TRBV5-1 and TRBJ1-1, the full variable domain is KAGVTQTPRYLIKTRGQQVTLSCSPISGHRSVSWYQQTPGQGLQFLFEYFSETQRNKGNFPGRFSGRQFSNSRSEMNVSTLELGDSALYLCASSIDYNTEAFFGQGTRLTVV.

This clonotype was seen a handful of times. The chain combines TRBV7-6 with TRBJ2-1, with TRBD1 as a possible D gene (6 bases). Germline V gives CDR1 SGHVS, CDR2 FNYEAQ. This CDR3 has 16 residues. V dropped 5 bases and J dropped 5 bases, with 19 bases sitting between them. CDR3 DNA sequence: TGTGCCAGCAGCCCTGGGTGGGGGCCCTTCGACAATGAGCAGTTCTTC. The encoded protein is CASSPGWGPFDNEQFF.

This sequence joins TRBV28 and TRBJ1-2, with D possibly matching TRBD1 (5 bases). Trimming took 1 base from V and 3 from J, leaving 9 bases between them. CDR1 and CDR2 from the germline V gene are MDHEN and SYDVKM. The CDR3 sequence is 14 residues long. DNA of the CDR3: TGTGCCAGCAGTTTATTGGGGGAAGACTATGGCTACACCTTC. Its protein product is CASSLLGEDYGYTF.

The chain recombines TRBV21-1 with TRBJ1-2; no check of the table's D call, TRBD1, against the DNA was made. TRBV21-1 is a pseudogene segment. The CDR3 runs to 18 residues. CDR3 DNA: TGTGCCAGCGATCAGTGTTGGGGGACAGCAAGGGTGAACTATGGCTACACCTTC. Its protein is CASDQCWGTARVNYGYTF.

The V call is TRBV24-1, the J call TRBJ2-1; D is perhaps TRBD2 (5 bases). Germline CDR1 is KGHDR and CDR2 is SFDVKD. Between the trimmed V and J ends, which lost 4 bases and 10 bases, there was a span of 13 bases. The CDR3 is 13 residues long. CDR3 amino acids: CATSDYHGLEQFF. Written as DNA, the CDR3 is TGTGCCACCAGTGACTACCACGGACTGGAGCAGTTCTTC.

Written as DNA, the CDR3 is TGTGCCAGCAGTTACTCGACCCCGGGACTAGCGTCCACCGGGGAGCTGTTTTTT. This encodes CASSYSTPGLASTGELFF. The chain joins TRBV6-2 or TRBV6-3 to TRBJ2-2; 10 bases are a match to TRBD2. Germline-derived CDR1 and CDR2 are MNHEY and SVGEGT. Losses at the gene ends were 0 bases for V and 4 bases for J; bases not matched to a gene: 8. The CDR3 is 18 amino acids.

In DNA, the CDR3 is TGTGCCAGCAAATCCTCCTTTGAGCAGTACTTC. The encoded protein is CASKSSFEQYF. The rearrangement links TRBV3-1 to TRBJ2-7; unclear D gene. Per the germline V gene, CDR1 is LGHDT and CDR2 is YNNKEL (reference sequence). CDR3 length equals 11 residues. V was pared by 7 bases and J by 7 bases, with 11 bases between.

This clonotype was detected many times. A junction boundary mismatches the germline segment, possibly from a read error. This chain links TRBV5-1 with TRBJ2-3, with D unresolved. Germline V gene sequence: CDR1 SGHRS, CDR2 YFSETQ. This CDR3 is 14 amino acids long. CDR3 amino acids: CASSLNPSTDTQYF. The CDR3 DNA reads TGTGCCAGCAGCTTAAACCCTAGCACAGATACGCAGTATTTT.

Only a few counts were recorded for this clonotype. This chain uses TRBV24-1 with TRBJ2-1, with D possibly TRBD1 on 6 matching bases. Germline CDR1 is KGHDR and CDR2 is SFDVKD. The CDR3 has 20 residues. V lost 0 bases and J lost 4, with 24 bases in between. The CDR3, as DNA: TGTGCCACCAGTGATTTGTTGCCAACTCCGGGGACAACCCTATACAATGAGCAGTTCTTC. Translation gives CATSDLLPTPGTTLYNEQFF.